This entry is about one T cell receptor (beta chain). Its antigen remains unidentified. Base qualities are not at hand, and no much larger clone is one base apart. Each collaborating institution followed its own protocols to collect whole blood in K2EDTA tubes. Collaborator samples were shipped for TCRbeta analysis as frozen whole blood, isolated PBMCs, or DNA extracted from either sample type. The germline V gene (reference sequence) yields LNHDA for CDR1 and SQIVND for CDR2. Here V drops 3 bases and J drops 1 base, and the junction holds 9 bases not matched to any gene. The CDR3 starts with the cysteine, ends with the phenylalanine, and has 17 residues. Only the CDR3 part of the read is kept: 51 bases, read in frame from the first base. TCRbeta CDR3 regions were amplified from genomic DNA using the immunoSEQ Assay, a bias-controlled multiplex PCR. In the original analysis: Within the assay, amplification of reference gene primers was used to estimate how many nucleated cells each sample contained. To quantify the absolute abundance of each unique TCRbeta CDR3 rearrangement, sequence reads were collapsed and filtered. For each sample, productive Simpson clonality was calculated as the square root of Simpson's diversity index over productive rearrangements. TCRdb took this table from immuneACCESS and kept in-frame rearrangements with V and J called. Such tables lack part of the clones; where checked against another copy, unresolved V genes explain under half of the gap, and the rest is unexplained. V, J and clone size are those of that table, while D and trimming were read from the DNA. Present in this sample are around 100,000 clones, about 90% of which were seen just once. Clones ranked in the top ten supply roughly 7.4% of the sample.

These data originate in a study of blood T cell repertoires in COVID-19 (dated by TCRdb to 2020 to 2022). In terms of the full investigation: Samples covering the acute and convalescent phases of COVID-19 were provided by collaborators in the United States, Italy and Spain. Sample metadata almost always included a de-identified subject ID, COVID-19 status, age in years and sex. Samples came from the ongoing ImmuneRACE study (first 160 participants) plus 1,254 subjects from 6 global collaborators. The dataset comprised deeply sampled blood TCRbeta repertoires from subjects exposed to, actively infected with, or recovered from COVID-19. The repertoires were made available in a free public database intended to serve as a resource for research on the immune response to SARS-CoV-2. The prospective study material was composed of cDNA or gDNA derived from T cells, B-cell-depleted T cells, or PBMCs. Where HLA class I and class II types were available, the types were taken from metadata supplied by the sample provider, not from assay-based typing.

Overall study outcomes, separate from this receptor: How much clinical and demographic metadata was included differed by source and by participant, and the metadata was provided uncurated.

Sequenced: peripheral blood. This clonotype originated in a man aged 25-40 years in a cohort sampled during active COVID-19. The sequence joins TRBV19 to TRBJ2-4, and 7 junction bases match TRBD1. This receptor has the CDR3 CASSITGELGAKNIQYF. The sequence in DNA is TGTGCCAGTAGTATCACAGGGGAATTAGGGGCCAAAAACATTCAGTACTTC.